This T cell receptor (beta chain) was captured by sequencing in a study of shared clonotypes between healthy human individuals. Libraries were prepared by immunoSEQ multiplex PCR; TCRdb keeps only in-frame clonotypes and omits some of them. The table shows more than 2 million clones, with roughly 95% occurring only once. CDR3 length: 12 residues. CDR1 and CDR2 from the germline V gene are SQVTM and ANQGSEA. The V and J ends lost 7 bases and 5 bases, in that order; junction bases with no gene match: 7. The TCR was taken from a man between 18 and 29 years old in good health. Sequencing was done on a sample of naive CD4+ T cells sorted from blood. Subset reported: CD45RA+ positively selected. The chain combines TRBV29-1 with TRBJ2-5; 7 positions agree with TRBD1. DNA for the CDR3: TGCAGCGGCCGACAGGGCGGCGAGACCCAGTACTTC. Protein product: CSGRQGGETQYF.